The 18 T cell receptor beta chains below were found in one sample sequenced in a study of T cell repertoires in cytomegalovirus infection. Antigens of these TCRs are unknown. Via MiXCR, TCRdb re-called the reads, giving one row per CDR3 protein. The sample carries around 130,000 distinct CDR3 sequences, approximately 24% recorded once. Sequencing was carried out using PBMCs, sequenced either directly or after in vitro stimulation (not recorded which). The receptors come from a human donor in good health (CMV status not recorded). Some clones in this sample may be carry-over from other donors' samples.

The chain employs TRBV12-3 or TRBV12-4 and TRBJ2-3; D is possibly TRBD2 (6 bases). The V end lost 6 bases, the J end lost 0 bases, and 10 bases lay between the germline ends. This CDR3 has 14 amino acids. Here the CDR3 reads CASRVRESTDTQYF. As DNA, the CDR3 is TGTGCCAGCAGGGTGCGGGAAAGCACAGATACGCAGTATTTT.

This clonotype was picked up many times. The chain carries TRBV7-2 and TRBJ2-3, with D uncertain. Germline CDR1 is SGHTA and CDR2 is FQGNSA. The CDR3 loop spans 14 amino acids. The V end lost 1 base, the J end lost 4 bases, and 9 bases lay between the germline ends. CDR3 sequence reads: CASSLGTVPDTQYF. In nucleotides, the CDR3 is TGTGCCAGCAGCTTAGGTACGGTCCCAGATACGCAGTATTTT.

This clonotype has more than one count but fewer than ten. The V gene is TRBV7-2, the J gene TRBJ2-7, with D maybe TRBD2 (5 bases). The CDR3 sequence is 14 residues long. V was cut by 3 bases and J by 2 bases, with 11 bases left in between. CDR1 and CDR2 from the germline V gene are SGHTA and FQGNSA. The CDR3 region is CASSFRRGPYEQYV. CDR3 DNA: TGTGCCAGCAGCTTTCGCCGGGGTCCCTACGAGCAGTACGTC.

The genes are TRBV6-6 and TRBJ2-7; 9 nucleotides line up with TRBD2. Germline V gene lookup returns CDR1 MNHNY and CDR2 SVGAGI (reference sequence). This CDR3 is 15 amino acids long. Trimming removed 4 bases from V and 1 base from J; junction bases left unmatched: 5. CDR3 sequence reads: CASSSATSGSYEQYF. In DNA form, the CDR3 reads TGTGCCAGCAGTTCGGCGACTAGCGGATCCTACGAGCAGTACTTC.

The CDR3 loop is CASSMGTGGMETQYF. CDR3 DNA: TGTGCCAGCAGCATGGGGACAGGGGGCATGGAGACCCAGTACTTC. The chain couples TRBV7-9 to TRBJ2-5; 12 bases fit TRBD1. This CDR3 has 15 residues. The germline gives CDR1 SEHNR, CDR2 FQNEAQ (reference sequence). After removal of 5 bases from V and 5 bases from J, the junction contained 6 bases not matched to a gene.

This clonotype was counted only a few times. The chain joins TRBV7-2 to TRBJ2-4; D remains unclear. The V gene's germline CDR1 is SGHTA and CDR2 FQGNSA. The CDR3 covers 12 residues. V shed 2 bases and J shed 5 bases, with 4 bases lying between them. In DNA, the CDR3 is TGTGCCAGCAGCTTAAGGGAAAACATTCAGTACTTC. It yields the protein CASSLRENIQYF.

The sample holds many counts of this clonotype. The CDR3: CASSPSSRGSYEQYV. CDR3 in DNA: TGTGCCAGCAGCCCCAGCAGTAGGGGCTCCTACGAGCAGTACGTC. The J gene is TRBJ2-7, the V gene TRBV7-9; possibly TRBD1 for D (5 bases). The germline CDR1 and CDR2 sequences are SEHNR and FQNEAQ (reference sequence). The CDR3 has 15 residues. Trimming took 5 bases from V and 0 from J, leaving 14 bases between them.

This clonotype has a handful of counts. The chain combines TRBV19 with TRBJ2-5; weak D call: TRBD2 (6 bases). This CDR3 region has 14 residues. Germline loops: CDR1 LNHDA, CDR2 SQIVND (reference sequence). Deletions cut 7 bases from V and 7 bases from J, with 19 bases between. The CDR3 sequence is CASKQVGGTATQYF. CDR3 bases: TGTGCCAGTAAGCAGGTTGGGGGGACGGCGACCCAGTACTTC.

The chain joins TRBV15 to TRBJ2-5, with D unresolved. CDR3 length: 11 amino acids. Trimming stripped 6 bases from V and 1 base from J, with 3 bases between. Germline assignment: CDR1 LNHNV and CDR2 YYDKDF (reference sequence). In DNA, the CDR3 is TGTGCCACCAGGTCCCAAGAGACCCAGTACTTC. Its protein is CATRSQETQYF.

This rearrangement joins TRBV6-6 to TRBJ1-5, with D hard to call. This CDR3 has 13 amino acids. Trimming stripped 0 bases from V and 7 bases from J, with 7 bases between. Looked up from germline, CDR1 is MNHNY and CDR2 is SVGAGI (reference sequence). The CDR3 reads CASSYSPQQPQHF. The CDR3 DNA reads TGTGCCAGCAGTTACTCCCCACAGCAGCCCCAGCATTTT.

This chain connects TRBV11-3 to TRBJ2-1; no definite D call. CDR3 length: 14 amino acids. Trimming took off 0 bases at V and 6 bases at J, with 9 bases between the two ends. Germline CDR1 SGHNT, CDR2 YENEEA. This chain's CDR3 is CASSLDSGINEQFF. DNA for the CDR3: TGTGCCAGCAGCTTAGATTCCGGAATCAATGAGCAGTTCTTC.

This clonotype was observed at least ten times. CDR3 sequence reads: CASSLGREVGKTQYF. CDR3 nucleotide sequence: TGTGCCAGCAGCTTAGGGCGGGAGGTGGGAAAGACCCAGTACTTC. The chain has TRBV7-2 and TRBJ2-5; 8 bases are a match to TRBD2. V lost 1 base to trimming and J lost 6 bases; unmatched junction nucleotides: 7. The germline CDR1 and CDR2 sequences are SGHTA and FQGNSA. The length of the CDR3 is 15 residues.

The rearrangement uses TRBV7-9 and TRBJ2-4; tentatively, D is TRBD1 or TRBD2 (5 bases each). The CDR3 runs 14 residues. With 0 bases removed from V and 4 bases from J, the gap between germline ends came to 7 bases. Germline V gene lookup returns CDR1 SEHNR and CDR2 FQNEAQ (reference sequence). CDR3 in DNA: TGTGCCAGCAGCTTAGCGGGACGTAAAAACATTCAGTACTTC. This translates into CASSLAGRKNIQYF.

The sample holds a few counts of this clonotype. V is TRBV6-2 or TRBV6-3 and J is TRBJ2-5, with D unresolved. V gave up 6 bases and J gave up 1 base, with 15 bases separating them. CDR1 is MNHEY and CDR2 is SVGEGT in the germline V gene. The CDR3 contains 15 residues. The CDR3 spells CASSSPTVIQETQYF. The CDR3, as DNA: TGTGCCAGCAGCTCACCAACGGTAATCCAAGAGACCCAGTACTTC.

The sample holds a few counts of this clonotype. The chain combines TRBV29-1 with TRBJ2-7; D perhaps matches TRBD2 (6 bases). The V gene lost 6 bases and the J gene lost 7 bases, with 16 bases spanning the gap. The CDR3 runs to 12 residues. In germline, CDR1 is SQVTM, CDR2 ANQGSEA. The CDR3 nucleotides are TGCAGCGTGGGCCCAGCGGCGGGGGAGCAGTACTTC. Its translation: CSVGPAAGEQYF.

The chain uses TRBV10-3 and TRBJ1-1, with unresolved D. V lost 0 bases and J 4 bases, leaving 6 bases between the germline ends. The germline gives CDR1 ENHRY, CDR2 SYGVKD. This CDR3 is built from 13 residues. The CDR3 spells CAISESRGTEAFF. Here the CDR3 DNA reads TGTGCCATCAGTGAGTCACGCGGCACTGAAGCTTTCTTT.

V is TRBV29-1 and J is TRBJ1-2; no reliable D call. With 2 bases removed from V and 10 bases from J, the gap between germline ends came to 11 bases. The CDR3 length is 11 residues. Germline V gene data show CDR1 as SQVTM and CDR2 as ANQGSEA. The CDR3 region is CSVESRWDYTF. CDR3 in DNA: TGCAGCGTTGAATCCCGGTGGGACTACACCTTC.

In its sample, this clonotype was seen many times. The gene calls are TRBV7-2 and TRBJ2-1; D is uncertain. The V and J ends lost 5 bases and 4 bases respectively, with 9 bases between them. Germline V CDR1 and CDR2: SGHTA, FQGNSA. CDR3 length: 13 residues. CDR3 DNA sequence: TGTGCCAGCAGCCCGGGTAATTACAATGAGCAGTTCTTC. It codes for CASSPGNYNEQFF. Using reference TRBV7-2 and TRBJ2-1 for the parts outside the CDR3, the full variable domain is GAGVSQSPSNKVTEKGKDVELRCDPISGHTALYWYRQSLGQGLEFLIYFQGNSAPDKSGLPSDRFSAERTGGSVSTLTIQRTQQEDSAVYLCASSPGNYNEQFFGPGTRLTVL.